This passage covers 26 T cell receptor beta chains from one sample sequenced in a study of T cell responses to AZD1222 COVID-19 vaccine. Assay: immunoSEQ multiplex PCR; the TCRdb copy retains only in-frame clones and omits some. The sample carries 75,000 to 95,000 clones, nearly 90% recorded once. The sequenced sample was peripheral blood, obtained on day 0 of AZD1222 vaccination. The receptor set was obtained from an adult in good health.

As DNA, the CDR3 is TGCGCCAGCAGCTCCTTCGGCGCCATGAACACTGAAGCTTTCTTT. Encoded protein: CASSSFGAMNTEAFF. The gene calls are TRBV5-1 and TRBJ1-1; no reliable D call. V lost 3 bases to trimming and J lost 0 bases, with 12 bases between them. Germline V lookup: CDR1 SGHRS, CDR2 YFSETQ. The CDR3 sequence is 15 residues long.

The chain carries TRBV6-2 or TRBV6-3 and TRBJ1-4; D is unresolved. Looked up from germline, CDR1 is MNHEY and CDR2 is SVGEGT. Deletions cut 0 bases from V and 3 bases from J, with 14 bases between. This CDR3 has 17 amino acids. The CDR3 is CASSYSLTATANEKLFF. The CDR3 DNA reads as TGTGCCAGCAGTTACTCCCTAACAGCCACCGCTAATGAAAAACTGTTTTTT.

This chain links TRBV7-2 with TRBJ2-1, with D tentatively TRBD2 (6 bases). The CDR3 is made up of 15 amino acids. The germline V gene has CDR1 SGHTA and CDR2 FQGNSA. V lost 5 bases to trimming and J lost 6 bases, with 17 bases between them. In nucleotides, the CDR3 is TGTGCCAGCAGCCGGGGCGGGACCAGCCCCAATGAGCAGTTCTTC. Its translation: CASSRGGTSPNEQFF. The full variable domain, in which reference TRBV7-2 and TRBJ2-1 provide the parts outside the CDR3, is GAGVSQSPSNKVTEKGKDVELRCDPISGHTALYWYRQSLGQGLEFLIYFQGNSAPDKSGLPSDRFSAERTGGSVSTLTIQRTQQEDSAVYLCASSRGGTSPNEQFFGPGTRLTVL.

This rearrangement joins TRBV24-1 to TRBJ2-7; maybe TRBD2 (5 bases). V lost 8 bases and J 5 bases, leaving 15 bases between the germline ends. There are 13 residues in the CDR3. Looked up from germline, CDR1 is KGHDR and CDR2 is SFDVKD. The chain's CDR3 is CATTVDFSDEQYV. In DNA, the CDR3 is TGTGCCACCACCGTGGACTTTTCCGACGAGCAGTACGTC.

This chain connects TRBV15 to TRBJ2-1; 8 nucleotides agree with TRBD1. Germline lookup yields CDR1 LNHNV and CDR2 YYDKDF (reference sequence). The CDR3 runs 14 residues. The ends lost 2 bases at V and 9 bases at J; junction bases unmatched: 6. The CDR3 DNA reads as TGTGCCACCAGCAGAATGACAGGGGACGGTGAGCAGTTCTTC. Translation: CATSRMTGDGEQFF.

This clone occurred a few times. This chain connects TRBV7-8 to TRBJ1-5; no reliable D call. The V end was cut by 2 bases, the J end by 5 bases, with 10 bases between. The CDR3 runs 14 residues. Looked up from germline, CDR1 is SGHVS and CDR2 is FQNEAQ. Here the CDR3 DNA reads TGTGCCAGCAGCTTAAGGGTTTCGGATCAGCCCCAGCATTTT. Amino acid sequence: CASSLRVSDQPQHF. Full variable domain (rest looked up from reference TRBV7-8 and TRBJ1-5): GAGVSQSPRYKVAKRGQDVALRCDPISGHVSLFWYQQALGQGPEFLTYFQNEAQLDKSGLPSDRFFAERPEGSVSTLKIQRTQQEDSAVYLCASSLRVSDQPQHFGDGTRLSIL.

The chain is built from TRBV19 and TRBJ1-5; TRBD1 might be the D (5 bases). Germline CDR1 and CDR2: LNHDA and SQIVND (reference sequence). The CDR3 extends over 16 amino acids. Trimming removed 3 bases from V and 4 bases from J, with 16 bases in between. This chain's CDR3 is CASSIGLQGINQPQHF. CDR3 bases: TGTGCCAGTAGTATCGGCCTCCAGGGCATAAATCAGCCCCAGCATTTT.

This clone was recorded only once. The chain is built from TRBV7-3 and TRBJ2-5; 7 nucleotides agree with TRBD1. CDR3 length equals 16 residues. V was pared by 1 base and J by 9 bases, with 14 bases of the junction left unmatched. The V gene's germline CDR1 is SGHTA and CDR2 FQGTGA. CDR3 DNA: TGTGCCAGCAGCTTAAACCCAGGGACAGCCATTAGGTCCCAGTACTTC. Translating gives CASSLNPGTAIRSQYF.

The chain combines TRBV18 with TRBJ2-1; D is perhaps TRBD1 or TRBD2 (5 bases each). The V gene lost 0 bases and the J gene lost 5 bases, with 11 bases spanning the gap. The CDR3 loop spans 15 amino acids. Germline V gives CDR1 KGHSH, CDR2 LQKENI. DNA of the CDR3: TGTGCCAGCTCACCACCGTCGGGACCGAACAATGAGCAGTTCTTC. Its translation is CASSPPSGPNNEQFF.

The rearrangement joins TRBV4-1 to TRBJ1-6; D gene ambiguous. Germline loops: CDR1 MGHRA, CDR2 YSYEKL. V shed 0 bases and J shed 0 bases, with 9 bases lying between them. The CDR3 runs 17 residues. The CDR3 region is CASSQDHQISYNSPLHF. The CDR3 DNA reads TGCGCCAGCAGCCAAGATCACCAGATCTCCTATAATTCACCCCTCCACTTT.

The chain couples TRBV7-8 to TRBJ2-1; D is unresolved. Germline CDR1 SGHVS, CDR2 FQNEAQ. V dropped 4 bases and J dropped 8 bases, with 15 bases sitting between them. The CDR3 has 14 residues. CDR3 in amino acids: CASSYFGRADEQFF. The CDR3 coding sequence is TGTGCCAGCAGCTATTTCGGGCGAGCCGATGAGCAGTTCTTC.

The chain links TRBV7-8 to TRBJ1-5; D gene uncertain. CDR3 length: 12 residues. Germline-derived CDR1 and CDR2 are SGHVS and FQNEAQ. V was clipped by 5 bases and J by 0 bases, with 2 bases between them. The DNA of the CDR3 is TGTGCCAGCAGCCCTAGCAATCAGCCCCAGCATTTT. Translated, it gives CASSPSNQPQHF.

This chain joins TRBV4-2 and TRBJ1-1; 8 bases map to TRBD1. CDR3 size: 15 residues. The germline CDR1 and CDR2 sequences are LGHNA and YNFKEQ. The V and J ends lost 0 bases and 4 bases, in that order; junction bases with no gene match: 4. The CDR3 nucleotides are TGTGCCAGCAGCCAAGAGTCCACAGGGGGCACTGAAGCTTTCTTT. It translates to CASSQESTGGTEAFF.

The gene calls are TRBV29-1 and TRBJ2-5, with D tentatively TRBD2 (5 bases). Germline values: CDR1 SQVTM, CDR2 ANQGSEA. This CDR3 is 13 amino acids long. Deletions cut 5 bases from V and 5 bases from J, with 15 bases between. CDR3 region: CSVPGAAWETQYF. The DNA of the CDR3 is TGCAGCGTTCCCGGAGCGGCCTGGGAGACCCAGTACTTC. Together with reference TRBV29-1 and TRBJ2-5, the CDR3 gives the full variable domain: SAVISQKPSRDICQRGTSLTIQCQVDSQVTMMFWYRQQPGQSLTLIATANQGSEATYESGFVIDKFPISRPNLTFSTLTVSNMSPEDSSIYLCSVPGAAWETQYFGPGTRLLVL.

The CDR3, as DNA: TGTGCCAGCACCCACCCGGGGGCCTACGAGCAGTACGTC. This gives the protein CASTHPGAYEQYV. This chain links TRBV28 with TRBJ2-7; TRBD2 might be the D (6 bases). Germline-derived CDR1 and CDR2 are MDHEN and SYDVKM. There are 13 residues in the CDR3. The ends were cut back, 7 bases at V and 2 bases at J, with 12 bases in the middle.

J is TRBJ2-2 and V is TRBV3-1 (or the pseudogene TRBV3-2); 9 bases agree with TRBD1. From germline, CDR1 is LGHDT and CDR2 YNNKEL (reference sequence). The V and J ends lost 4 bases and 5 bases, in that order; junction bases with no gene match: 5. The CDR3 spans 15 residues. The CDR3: CASSPQGAFTGELFF. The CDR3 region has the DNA TGTGCCAGCAGCCCACAGGGGGCATTTACCGGGGAGCTGTTTTTT.

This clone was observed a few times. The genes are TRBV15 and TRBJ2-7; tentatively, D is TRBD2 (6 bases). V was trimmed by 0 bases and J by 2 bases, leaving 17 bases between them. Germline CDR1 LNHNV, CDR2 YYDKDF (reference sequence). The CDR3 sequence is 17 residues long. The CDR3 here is CATSRDSGRTRAYEQYF. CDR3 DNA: TGTGCCACCAGCAGAGATTCGGGGAGGACGAGGGCCTACGAGCAGTACTTC. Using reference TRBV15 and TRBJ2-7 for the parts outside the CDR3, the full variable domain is DAMVIQNPRYQVTQFGKPVTLSCSQTLNHNVMYWYQQKSSQAPKLLFHYYDKDFNNEADTPDNFQSRRPNTSFCFLDIRSPGLGDTAMYLCATSRDSGRTRAYEQYFGPGTRLTVT.

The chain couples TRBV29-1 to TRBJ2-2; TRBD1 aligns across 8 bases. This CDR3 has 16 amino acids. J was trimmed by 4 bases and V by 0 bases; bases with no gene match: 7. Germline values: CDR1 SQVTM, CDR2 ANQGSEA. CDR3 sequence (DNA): TGCAGCGTTGAAGATCGAGGGACAGGTATCACCGGGGAGCTGTTTTTT. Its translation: CSVEDRGTGITGELFF.

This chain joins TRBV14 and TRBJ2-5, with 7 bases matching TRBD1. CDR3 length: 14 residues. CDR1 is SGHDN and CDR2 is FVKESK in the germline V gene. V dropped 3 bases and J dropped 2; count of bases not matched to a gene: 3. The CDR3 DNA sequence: TGTGCCAGCAGCCACCCACAGGGGCAAGAGACCCAGTACTTC. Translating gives CASSHPQGQETQYF.

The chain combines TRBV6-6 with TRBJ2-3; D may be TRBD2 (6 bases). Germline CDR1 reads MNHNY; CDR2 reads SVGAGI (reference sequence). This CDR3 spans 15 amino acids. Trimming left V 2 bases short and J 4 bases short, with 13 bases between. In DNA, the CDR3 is TGTGCCAGCAGTTACGGCTCTGGGACTTCAGATACGCAGTATTTT. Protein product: CASSYGSGTSDTQYF.

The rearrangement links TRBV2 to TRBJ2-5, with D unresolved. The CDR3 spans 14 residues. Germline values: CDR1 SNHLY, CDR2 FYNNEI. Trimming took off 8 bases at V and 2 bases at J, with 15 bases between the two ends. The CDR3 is CASAVGSVQETQYF. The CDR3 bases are TGTGCCAGCGCAGTGGGCAGCGTGCAAGAGACCCAGTACTTC.

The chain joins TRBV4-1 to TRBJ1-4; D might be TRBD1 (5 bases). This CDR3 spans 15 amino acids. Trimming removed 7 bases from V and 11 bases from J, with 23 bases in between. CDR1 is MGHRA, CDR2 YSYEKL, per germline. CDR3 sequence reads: CASKRLGTAPSKLFF. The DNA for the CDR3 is TGCGCCAGCAAGCGTCTTGGGACGGCACCCTCCAAACTGTTTTTT.

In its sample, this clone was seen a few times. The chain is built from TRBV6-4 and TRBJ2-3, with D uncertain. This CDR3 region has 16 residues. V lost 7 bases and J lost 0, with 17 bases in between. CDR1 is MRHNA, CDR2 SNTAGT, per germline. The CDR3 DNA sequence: TGTGCCAGCACTCTCGCGTTTTGCCTCAGCACAGATACGCAGTATTTT. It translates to CASTLAFCLSTDTQYF.

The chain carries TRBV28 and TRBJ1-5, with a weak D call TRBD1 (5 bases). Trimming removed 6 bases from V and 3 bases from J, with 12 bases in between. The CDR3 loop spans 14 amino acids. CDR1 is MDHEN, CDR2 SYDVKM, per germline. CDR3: CASRSGGNNQPQHF. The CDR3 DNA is TGTGCCAGCAGGTCGGGGGGTAACAATCAGCCCCAGCATTTT.

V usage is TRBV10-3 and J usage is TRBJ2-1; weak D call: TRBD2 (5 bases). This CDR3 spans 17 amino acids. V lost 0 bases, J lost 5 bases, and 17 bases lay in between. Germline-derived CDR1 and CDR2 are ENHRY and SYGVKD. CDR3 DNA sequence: TGTGCCATCAGTGAGTCCTTGGAGGTTATCATAAACAATGAGCAGTTCTTC. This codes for CAISESLEVIINNEQFF.

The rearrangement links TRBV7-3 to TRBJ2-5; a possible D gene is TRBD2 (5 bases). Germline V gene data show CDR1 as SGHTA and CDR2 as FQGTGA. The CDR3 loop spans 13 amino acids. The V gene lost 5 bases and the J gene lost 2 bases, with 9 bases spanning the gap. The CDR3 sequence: CASSRAVQETQYF. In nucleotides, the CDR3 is TGTGCCAGCAGCCGAGCGGTACAAGAGACCCAGTACTTC.